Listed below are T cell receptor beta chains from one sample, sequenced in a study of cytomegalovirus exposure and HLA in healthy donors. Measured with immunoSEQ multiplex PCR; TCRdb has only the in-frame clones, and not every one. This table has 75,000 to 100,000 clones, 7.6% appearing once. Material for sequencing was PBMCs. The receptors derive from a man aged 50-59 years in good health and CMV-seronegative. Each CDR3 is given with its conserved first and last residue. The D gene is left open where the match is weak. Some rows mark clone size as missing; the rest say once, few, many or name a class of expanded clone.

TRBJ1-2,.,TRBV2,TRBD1,TGTGCCAGCAGTCTGTGGACAGGGGTTAACTATGGCTACACCTTC,CASSLWTGVNYGYTF
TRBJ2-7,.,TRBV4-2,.,TGTGCCAGCAGCCAAGAGGGCAGCTACGAGCAGTACTTC,CASSQEGSYEQYF
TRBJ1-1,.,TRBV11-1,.,TGTGCCAGCACTACTCTCGCCGGGGGGAACACTGAAGCTTTCTTT,CASTTLAGGNTEAFF
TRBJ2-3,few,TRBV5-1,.,TGCGCCAGCAGCTGGGCAGCGAGGGGGATAAGCACAGATACGCAGTATTTT,CASSWAARGISTDTQYF
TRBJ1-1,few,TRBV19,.,TGTGCCAGTAGTATGGACACGGACACTGAAGCTTTCTTT,CASSMDTDTEAFF
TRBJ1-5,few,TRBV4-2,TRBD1,TGTGCCAGCAGCCCAGGACAGGGGAATCAGCCCCAGCATTTT,CASSPGQGNQPQHF
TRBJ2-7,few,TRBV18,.,TGTGCCAGCTCACCATACAACCCAGGGGACGAGCAGTACTTC,CASSPYNPGDEQYF
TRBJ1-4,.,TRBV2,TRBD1,TGTGCCAGCACCCTGACAGGGCGGGCGGAAAAACTGTTTTTT,CASTLTGRAEKLFF
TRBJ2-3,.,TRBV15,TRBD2,TGTGCCACCAGCAGAGCAGGACTAGCGTCTAAAGATACGCAGTATTTT,CATSRAGLASKDTQYF
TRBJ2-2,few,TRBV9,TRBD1,TGTGCCAGCAGCGTAGCTACGGACAGGGGATTTACCGGGGAGCTGTTTTTT,CASSVATDRGFTGELFF
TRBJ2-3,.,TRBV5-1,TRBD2,TGCGCCAGCAGCTGGGACCTGAGCGGGGGGCCTGCAGATACGCAGTATTTT,CASSWDLSGGPADTQYF
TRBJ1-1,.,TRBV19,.,TGTGCCAGTAGACTGGGGGCGATGTACACTGAAGCTTTCTTT,CASRLGAMYTEAFF
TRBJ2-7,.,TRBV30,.,TGTGCCTGGAGTGGAGGAAGGGGATCAGGCTACGAGCAGTACTTC,CAWSGGRGSGYEQYF
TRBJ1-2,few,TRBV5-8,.,TGTGCCAGCAGCTTGCGGGGGGTCTATGGCTACACCTTC,CASSLRGVYGYTF
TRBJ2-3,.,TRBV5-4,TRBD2,TGTGCCAGCAGCTTGAGCGGGAGTAGGGGTATAGATACGCAGTATTTT,CASSLSGSRGIDTQYF
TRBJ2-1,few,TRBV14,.,TGTGCCAGCAGCCAAGAACAGGAGTACAATGAGCAGTTCTTC,CASSQEQEYNEQFF
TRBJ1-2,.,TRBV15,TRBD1,TGTGCCACCAGCAGACTGACAGGGGGCTATGGCTACACCTTC,CATSRLTGGYGYTF
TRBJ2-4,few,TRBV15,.,TGTGCCACCAGCAGAGATCAGCGGCAAAAAAACATTCAGTACTTC,CATSRDQRQKNIQYF
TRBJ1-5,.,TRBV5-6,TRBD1,TGTGCCAGCAGCTTGTTGACAGGGATCGATCAGCCCCAGCATTTT,CASSLLTGIDQPQHF
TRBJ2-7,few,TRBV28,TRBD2,TGTGCCAGCAGCTACCTAGCGGGGGCAGGAGAGCAGTACTTC,CASSYLAGAGEQYF
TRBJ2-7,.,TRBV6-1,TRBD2,TGTGCCAGCCCGGGAGGGAGACCTAACTACGAGCAGTACTTC,CASPGGRPNYEQYF
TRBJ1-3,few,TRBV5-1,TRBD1,TGCGCCAGCAGCTGGACAGGTGGAGCTTCTGGAAACACCATATATTTT,CASSWTGGASGNTIYF
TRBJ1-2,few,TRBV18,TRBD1,TGTGCCAGCTCACCATTACCTACAGGGGTGGACTATGGCTACACCTTC,CASSPLPTGVDYGYTF
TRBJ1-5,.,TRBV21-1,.,TGTGCCAGCACAGGGAAACAACAGCCCCAGCATTTT,CASTGKQQPQHF
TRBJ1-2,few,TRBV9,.,TGTGCCAGCAGCGTAGACCGGGCTAACTATGGCTACACCTTC,CASSVDRANYGYTF
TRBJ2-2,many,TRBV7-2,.,TGTGCCAGCATCGGACTACCCTCGCGAGGGGAGCTGTTTTTT,CASIGLPSRGELFF
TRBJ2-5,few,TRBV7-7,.,TGTGCTAGCAGCCCTGACAGGCCCGGGGAGACCCAGTACTTC,CASSPDRPGETQYF
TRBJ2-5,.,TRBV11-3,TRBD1,TGTGCCAGCAGCCCGGGACAGGCCGACCAAGAGACCCAGTACTTC,CASSPGQADQETQYF
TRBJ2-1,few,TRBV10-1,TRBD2,TGCGCCAGCTTCTGGGGACTAGCGGGGCCCTACAATGAGCAGTTCTTC,CASFWGLAGPYNEQFF
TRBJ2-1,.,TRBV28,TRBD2,TGTGCCAGCAGTTTGGGGTCCGCTAGCGGGAGTATCAATGAGCAGTTCTTC,CASSLGSASGSINEQFF
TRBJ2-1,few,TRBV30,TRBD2,TGTGCCTGGAGTGTACCGGGAGGGTACAATGAGCAGTTCTTC,CAWSVPGGYNEQFF
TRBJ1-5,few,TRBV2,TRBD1,TGTGCCAGCAGAGACAGGGTTAGCAATCAGCCCCAGCATTTT,CASRDRVSNQPQHF
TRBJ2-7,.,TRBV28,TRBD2,TGTGCCAGCAAGGGGACTAGCCCCTACGAGCAGTACTTC,CASKGTSPYEQYF
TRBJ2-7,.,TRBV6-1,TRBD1,TGTGCCAGCAGTGAAGCCCCGGGACAGGGCTACGAGCAGTACTTC,CASSEAPGQGYEQYF
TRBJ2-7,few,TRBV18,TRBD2,TGTGCCAGCTCGCCTAGCGGGAGGACCTACGAGCAGTACTTC,CASSPSGRTYEQYF
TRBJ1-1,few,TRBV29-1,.,TGCAGCGCCCAAACAGGTGAAGCTTTCTTT,CSAQTGEAFF
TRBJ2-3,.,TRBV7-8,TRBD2,TGTGCCAGCAGCTCCGGGCAGGCGGGGGTGGCAGATACGCAGTATTTT,CASSSGQAGVADTQYF
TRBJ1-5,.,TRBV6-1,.,TGTGCCAGCAGTGAGGACAGCTATAGCAATCAGCCCCAGCATTTT,CASSEDSYSNQPQHF
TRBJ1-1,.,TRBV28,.,TGTGCCAGCAGTTTATGGTCCGGGATTGAAGCTTTCTTT,CASSLWSGIEAFF
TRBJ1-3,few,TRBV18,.,TGTGCCAGCTCACCACCGGGGGGAGAAGCAAACACCATATATTTT,CASSPPGGEANTIYF
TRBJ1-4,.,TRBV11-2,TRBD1,TGTGCCAGCAGCAAGGGACAGGCGGGAAAACTGTTTTTT,CASSKGQAGKLFF
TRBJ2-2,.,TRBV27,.,TGTGCCAGCAGTTTAGGGGGCGCCGGGGAGCTGTTTTTT,CASSLGGAGELFF
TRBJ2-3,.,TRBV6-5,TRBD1,TGTGCCAGCAGTTACTCCCTATGGACAGGGAGGTATACGCAGTATTTT,CASSYSLWTGRYTQYF
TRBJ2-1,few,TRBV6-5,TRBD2,TGTGCCAGCGGTTCCATGGCGGGAGGATCCTACAATGAGCAGTTCTTC,CASGSMAGGSYNEQFF
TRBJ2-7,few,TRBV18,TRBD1,TGTGCCAGCTCACCAGAAAAAAAAAGGGGGACAGGGATTTACGAGCAGTACTTC,CASSPEKKRGTGIYEQYF
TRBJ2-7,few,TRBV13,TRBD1,TGTGCCAGCAGCTCGGACAGGGTGGGGAAAGAGCAGTACTTC,CASSSDRVGKEQYF
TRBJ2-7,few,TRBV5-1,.,TGCGCCAGCAGCTTGGTTTCTAGGTCCTACGAGCAGTACTTC,CASSLVSRSYEQYF
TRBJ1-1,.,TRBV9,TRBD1,TGTGCCAGCAGCGGACAGGGATTGGACACTGAAGCTTTCTTT,CASSGQGLDTEAFF
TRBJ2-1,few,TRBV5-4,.,TGTGCCAGCAGCCCGCCGGACAAGAGCTCCTACAATGAGCAGTTCTTC,CASSPPDKSSYNEQFF
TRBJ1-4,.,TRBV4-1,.,TGCGCCAGCAGCCAAGTGGGGTTGGGGGCCGGAAAACTGTTTTTT,CASSQVGLGAGKLFF
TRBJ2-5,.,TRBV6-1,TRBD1,TGTGCCAGCTCCAGGGGGTCGGAGACCCAGTACTTC,CASSRGSETQYF
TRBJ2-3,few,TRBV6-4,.,TGTGCCAGCAGCGTATTCCTTGCGCAGTATTTT,CASSVFLAQYF
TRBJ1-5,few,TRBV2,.,TGTGCCAGCAGTGAACCGAATCAGCCCCAGCATTTT,CASSEPNQPQHF
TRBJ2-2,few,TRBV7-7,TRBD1,TGTGCTAGCAGCTCGGACAGGGGTGCCGGGGAGCTGTTTTTT,CASSSDRGAGELFF
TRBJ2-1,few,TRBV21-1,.,TGTGCCAGCATTCGGATTATACTAGCGACGGAACGCAATGAGCAGTTCTTC,CASIRIILATERNEQFF
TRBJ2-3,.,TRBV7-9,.,TGTGCCAGCAGCTTAGGGCAGGGGGGTAATACGCAGTATTTT,CASSLGQGGNTQYF
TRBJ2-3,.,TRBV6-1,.,TGTGCCAGCGTAGACAATACGGCTGGGTCAGATACGCAGTATTTT,CASVDNTAGSDTQYF
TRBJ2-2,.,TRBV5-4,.,TGTGCCAGCAGCTTAGCTGGGAACACCGGGGAGCTGTTTTTT,CASSLAGNTGELFF